This entry lists 18 T cell receptor beta chains sequenced from one sample in a study of Graves' ophthalmopathy and Graves' hyperthyroidism. RNA transcripts provided the template for amplifying TCR beta CDR3 regions. An initial RT-PCR round employing HTBI primers preceded a second-round multiplex PCR. TCRdb itself ran the multiplex PCR reads through MiXCR, one entry per CDR3 protein. This table has 1 million to 1.3 million distinct CDR3 sequences, 35% to 40% appearing once. Sequences were obtained from peripheral blood or thyroid tissue (not recorded which). These receptors originate from an adult man with Graves' hyperthyroidism.

This clonotype has at least ten counts. The chain carries TRBV29-1 and TRBJ1-5, with no clear D. The CDR3 spans 12 residues. The germline gives CDR1 SQVTM, CDR2 ANQGSEA. The V gene lost 3 bases and the J gene lost 4 bases, with 7 bases spanning the gap. CDR3 sequence (DNA): TGCAGCGTTGAGGCTGGTAATCAGCCCCAGCATTTT. It encodes CSVEAGNQPQHF.

The chain carries TRBV30 and TRBJ1-2; TRBD1 might be the D (5 bases). This CDR3 is built from 12 residues. The germline CDR1 and CDR2 sequences are GTSNPN and SVGIG (reference sequence). V was shortened by 8 bases and J by 4 bases, with 14 bases between the two germline ends. The CDR3 reads CAGNRQSYGYTF. CDR3 in DNA: TGTGCCGGCAACAGGCAGTCCTATGGCTACACCTTC.

This clonotype was seen only a few times. J is TRBJ1-4 and V is TRBV6-6; D is unresolved. The CDR3 is made up of 15 amino acids. The V and J ends lost 0 bases and 7 bases respectively, with 12 bases between them. Germline lookup yields CDR1 MNHNY and CDR2 SVGAGI (reference sequence). For the CDR3, the DNA is TGTGCCAGCAGTTACTCGCGGACTAGGGCTGAAAAACTGTTTTTT. The encoded protein is CASSYSRTRAEKLFF.

Concerning this clonotype: This may stem from a read error, because a much larger clone lies one nucleotide away. This chain uses TRBV6-5 with TRBJ1-2; TRBD1 aligns across 9 bases. The germline gives CDR1 MNHEY, CDR2 SVGAGI. The CDR3 spans 13 residues. The chain's CDR3 is CASRAGQGGAVSF. As DNA, the CDR3 is TGTGCCAGCAGGGCGGGACAGGGTGGGGCAGTAAGCTTC.

This clonotype appeared a few times. The chain joins TRBV5-6 to TRBJ2-7; 7 bases map to TRBD1. J was trimmed by 0 bases and V by 3 bases; bases with no gene match: 6. Germline V lookup: CDR1 SGHDT, CDR2 YYEEEE. This CDR3 region has 15 residues. The CDR3 DNA is TGTGCCAGCAGCTCGGTTAGGACAGGCTCCTACGAGCAGTACTTC. This sequence encodes CASSSVRTGSYEQYF. Complete variable domain (other parts from reference TRBV5-6 and TRBJ2-7): DAGVTQSPTHLIKTRGQQVTLRCSPKSGHDTVSWYQQALGQGPQFIFQYYEEEERQRGNFPDRFSGHQFPNYSSELNVNALLLGDSALYLCASSSVRTGSYEQYFGPGTRLTVT.

This clonotype was picked up many times. The V and J genes are TRBV7-8 and TRBJ1-5, with D perhaps matching TRBD1 (5 bases). Looked up from germline, CDR1 is SGHVS and CDR2 is FQNEAQ. The CDR3 runs to 16 residues. The V end lost 2 bases, the J end lost 5 bases, and 16 bases lay between the germline ends. CDR3 sequence reads: CASSLTPPRDYQPQHF. The CDR3 DNA is TGTGCCAGCAGCTTAACCCCTCCCAGGGATTATCAGCCCCAGCATTTT.

The table lists this clonotype with a few counts. The chain carries TRBV29-1 and TRBJ1-5; 9 bases align to TRBD1. V was clipped by 7 bases and J by 4 bases; unmatched bases: 5. Germline V gene sequence: CDR1 SQVTM, CDR2 ANQGSEA. There are 13 residues in the CDR3. The CDR3 protein is CSGGQGRNQPQHF. CDR3 in DNA: TGCAGCGGGGGACAGGGTCGAAATCAGCCCCAGCATTTT.

This clonotype has a count of ten or more. The gene calls are TRBV29-1 and TRBJ2-7; 11 bases agree with TRBD2. Germline CDR1 SQVTM, CDR2 ANQGSEA. V shed 1 base and J 2 bases; nucleotides not matched to a gene: 16. The CDR3 totals 19 residues. The CDR3 DNA follows: TGCAGCGTTGAAGGGAGGACAGGGGAGGGGACTAGCGGAACCTACGAGCAGTACTTC. This gives the protein CSVEGRTGEGTSGTYEQYF.

V usage is TRBV6-5 and J usage is TRBJ2-5, with D possibly TRBD2 on 6 matching bases. Germline V gene lookup returns CDR1 MNHEY and CDR2 SVGAGI. The length of the CDR3 is 15 residues. The V end lost 0 bases, the J end lost 4 bases, and 12 bases lay between the germline ends. CDR3 region: CASSYSRLVRETQYF. The CDR3 DNA is TGTGCCAGCAGTTACTCGAGACTAGTAAGAGAGACCCAGTACTTC.

V usage is TRBV12-3 or TRBV12-4 and J usage is TRBJ1-5, with 8 bases lining up with TRBD1. V shed 5 bases, J shed 6 bases, and the junction held 9 bases outside the gene matches. The CDR3 runs to 15 residues. The CDR3 loop reads CASSGRTGSSQPQHF. The CDR3 DNA sequence: TGTGCCAGCAGTGGACGGACAGGGAGCTCTCAGCCCCAGCATTTT.

V gene TRBV29-1 combines with J gene TRBJ2-7; TRBD2 matches 13 bases. V lost 0 bases and J lost 3; bases outside the gene matches: 8. Looked up from germline, CDR1 is SQVTM and CDR2 is ANQGSEA. The CDR3 runs to 17 residues. CDR3: CSVEDGRGLAGSYEQYF. Here the CDR3 DNA reads TGCAGCGTTGAAGATGGGCGGGGACTAGCGGGAAGCTACGAGCAGTACTTC.

This clonotype has a count of ten or more. The chain employs TRBV19 and TRBJ1-5; no definite D call. V shed 7 bases and J shed 2 bases, with 21 bases lying between them. Germline CDR1 and CDR2: LNHDA and SQIVND (reference sequence). This CDR3 contains 17 residues. The CDR3 protein is CASTRLESPLGNQPQHF. The CDR3 DNA follows: TGTGCCAGTACGAGGCTGGAATCTCCTCTTGGCAATCAGCCCCAGCATTTT.

In its sample, this clonotype was seen a few times. This sequence joins TRBV13 and TRBJ1-1; 7 bases are a match to TRBD1. Trimming took 7 bases from V and 0 from J; bases not matched to a gene: 5. The CDR3 has 14 amino acids. Germline lookup yields CDR1 PRHDT and CDR2 FYEKMQ (reference sequence). CDR3 DNA sequence: TGTGCCAGCAACGGGGGACAGATGAACACTGAAGCTTTCTTT. Its protein product is CASNGGQMNTEAFF.

V gene TRBV9 combines with J gene TRBJ2-2; the match to TRBD1 covers 7 bases. CDR3 length: 16 amino acids. Germline assignment: CDR1 SGDLS and CDR2 YYNGEE. The V gene end was trimmed by 3 bases and the J gene end by 9 bases; junction bases not matched to a gene: 14. The CDR3 bases are TGTGCCAGCAGCGCTGAGACAGGGATGATTCTACGGGAGCTGTTTTTT. Translating it yields CASSAETGMILRELFF.

V usage is TRBV4-1 and J usage is TRBJ1-2; D remains unclear. Germline values: CDR1 MGHRA, CDR2 YSYEKL. The CDR3 has 14 amino acids. V was shortened by 5 bases and J by 3 bases, with 13 bases between the two germline ends. The CDR3 reads CASSNRYGDYGYTF. DNA for the CDR3: TGCGCCAGCAGCAACAGATATGGGGACTATGGCTACACCTTC.

This clonotype has at least ten counts. The chain links TRBV11-2 to TRBJ2-5, with D unresolved. CDR1 SGHAT and CDR2 FQNNGV come from the germline V gene. Trimming stripped 3 bases from V and 2 bases from J, with 13 bases between. The CDR3 is 15 residues long. As DNA, the CDR3 is TGTGCCAGCAGCTTCTCCCCGTCTAGACAAGAGACCCAGTACTTC. Translated, it gives CASSFSPSRQETQYF.

The chain links TRBV30 to TRBJ1-5; tentatively, D is TRBD1 (6 bases). Germline V gene data show CDR1 as GTSNPN and CDR2 as SVGIG (reference sequence). V dropped 2 bases and J dropped 5 bases, with 10 bases sitting between them. CDR3 size: 13 residues. CDR3 in amino acids: CAWSYRVDQPQHF. Written as DNA, the CDR3 is TGTGCCTGGAGTTACAGGGTTGATCAGCCCCAGCATTTT.

The gene calls are TRBV25-1 and TRBJ2-5; TRBD1 is a possible D gene (5 bases). Germline lookup yields CDR1 MGHDK and CDR2 SYGVNS. V was trimmed by 8 bases and J by 0 bases, leaving 10 bases between them. This CDR3 is 13 amino acids long. Written as DNA, the CDR3 is TGTGCCAGCTTTAGGGGAAACCAAGAGACCCAGTACTTC. Protein sequence: CASFRGNQETQYF.